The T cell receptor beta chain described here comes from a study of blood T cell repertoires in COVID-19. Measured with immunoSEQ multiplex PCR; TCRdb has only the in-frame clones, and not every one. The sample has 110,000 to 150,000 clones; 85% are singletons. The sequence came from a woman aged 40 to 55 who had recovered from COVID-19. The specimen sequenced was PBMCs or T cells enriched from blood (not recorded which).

CDR3 in DNA: TGTGCCAGCAGCCAAAGGGGGCTCCGGACTGAAGCTTTCTTT. Translation gives CASSQRGLRTEAFF. This rearrangement joins TRBV3-1 (or the pseudogene TRBV3-2) to TRBJ1-1; 7 bases map to TRBD1. With 2 bases clipped from V and 5 bases from J, the junction kept 5 bases outside the gene matches. Germline CDR1 reads LGHDT; CDR2 reads YNNKEL (reference sequence). The CDR3 has 14 amino acids.